Listed below are T cell receptor beta chains from one sample, sequenced in a study of technical replicates of blood from a few donors. Only in-frame clones appear in the TCRdb table, and some are missing; sequencing was by immunoSEQ multiplex PCR. Of about 87,000 clones listed, just under 95% are singletons. Material: T cells isolated from PBMCs. These receptors came from a human donor in good health. Each CDR3 is given with its conserved first and last residue. The D gene is left open where the match is weak.

DNA: TGTGCCTGGAGTCCCAAAATGGGGACTACCCAACTGGATGAGCAGTTCTTC; CDR3: CAWSPKMGTTQLDEQFF; D: TRBD2; J: TRBJ2-1; V: TRBV30
DNA: TGTGCCAGCTCACCACTCCCGGACACGCAAGCTTTCTTT; CDR3: CASSPLPDTQAFF; D: NA; J: TRBJ1-1; V: TRBV18
DNA: TGTGCCAGCGGGACAACAGTCTACACCTTC; CDR3: CASGTTVYTF; D: NA; J: TRBJ1-2; V: TRBV6-1
DNA: TGTGCCATCAGTGAGATCGGACAGGGTGACTACACCTTC; CDR3: CAISEIGQGDYTF; D: TRBD1; J: TRBJ1-2; V: TRBV10-3
DNA: TGTGCCAGCAGCCAAGGGGAGGAGGAGAGCTCCTACGAGCAGTACTTC; CDR3: CASSQGEEESSYEQYF; D: NA; J: TRBJ2-7; V: TRBV4-2
DNA: TGTGCCAGCAGCCAAGATTATGTCTCTGAGGGAGGGTTGTCCAATGAGCAGTTCTTC; CDR3: CASSQDYVSEGGLSNEQFF; D: TRBD2; J: TRBJ2-1; V: TRBV4-2
DNA: TGTGCCTGGATTGGCCCAAGCGGGAGGGAGACCGGGGAGCTGTTTTTT; CDR3: CAWIGPSGRETGELFF; D: TRBD2; J: TRBJ2-2; V: TRBV30
DNA: TGTGCCAGCAGCTTAGGCGGGCGGGTCCCCTACAATGAGCAGTTCTTC; CDR3: CASSLGGRVPYNEQFF; D: NA; J: TRBJ2-1; V: TRBV13
DNA: TGCAGCGTACAACCCAGGGAACTCTCCTACGAGCAGTACTTC; CDR3: CSVQPRELSYEQYF; D: NA; J: TRBJ2-7; V: TRBV29-1
DNA: TGCAGCGTTGTATGGAGCTCCTACGAGCAGTACTTC; CDR3: CSVVWSSYEQYF; D: NA; J: TRBJ2-7; V: TRBV29-1
DNA: TGTGCCAGCAGCTCCGGGACAGGGGGCTACGAGCAGTACTTC; CDR3: CASSSGTGGYEQYF; D: TRBD1; J: TRBJ2-7; V: TRBV7-9
DNA: TGCGCCAGCAGCTTGGTTCACGGGCAGGGGCCTACTAACTATGGCTACACCTTC; CDR3: CASSLVHGQGPTNYGYTF; D: NA; J: TRBJ1-2; V: TRBV5-1
DNA: TGTGCCAGCAGCTTAGGCGGGGAATCCTACAATGAGCAGTTCTTC; CDR3: CASSLGGESYNEQFF; D: NA; J: TRBJ2-1; V: TRBV7-6